A single TCR beta chain is shown here with its context. The antigen is unknown. The data were obtained in a study of beta chain features in type 1 diabetes. The entirety of the isolated RNA underwent reverse transcription, so expressed TCRB transcripts were sequenced. Method: immunoSEQ multiplex PCR; TCRdb's copy keeps in-frame clones and lacks some. The table lists 400,000 to 550,000 clones, over 9.5% of them singletons. Study-wide findings and caveats: Here, the possible influence of HLA type (on TCRB rearrangement) remained unresolved. Healthy donors had naive, central memory and Treg TCRB repertoires that appeared less similar than those seen among patients. Patients with type 1 diabetes carried fewer insertions and had more deletions at their VDJ junctions.

CDR3 length: 15 amino acids. CDR1 is MGHRA, CDR2 YSYEKL, per germline. V shed 2 bases and J 4 bases; nucleotides not matched to a gene: 5. Sorting produced populations that all topped 98% purity. This chain connects TRBV4-1 to TRBJ2-4; 7 bases match TRBD2. The sample was naive CD4+ T cells from blood. This receptor was identified in a woman under 30 in good health. In DNA, the CDR3 is TGCGCCAGCAGCCAACTCGGACTAGGAAAAAACATTCAGTACTTC. Protein: CASSQLGLGKNIQYF.